The 10 T cell receptor beta chains listed next were all sequenced from one sample in a study of blood T cell repertoires in COVID-19. Method: immunoSEQ multiplex PCR; TCRdb's copy keeps in-frame clones and lacks some. This table has approximately 390,000 clones, around 90% appearing once. Sequenced material: peripheral blood. The receptors originated from a man younger than 35 with active or convalescent COVID-19.

The rearrangement links TRBV27 to TRBJ2-2, with 10 bases lining up with TRBD2. V was pared by 7 bases and J by 3 bases, with 5 bases of the junction left unmatched. The CDR3 loop spans 15 amino acids. CDR1 and CDR2 from the germline V gene are MNHEY and SMNVEV (reference sequence). DNA for the CDR3: TGTGCCAGCAAGAGCGGGGGGGATTACACCGGGGAGCTGTTTTTT. It encodes CASKSGGDYTGELFF.

The gene calls are TRBV7-9 and TRBJ2-2, with D possibly being TRBD2 (5 bases). With 5 bases removed from V and 2 bases from J, the gap between germline ends came to 9 bases. This CDR3 is 14 amino acids long. Germline V lookup: CDR1 SEHNR, CDR2 FQNEAQ (reference sequence). CDR3: CASSPGLNTGELFF. DNA of the CDR3: TGTGCCAGCAGCCCCGGACTCAACACCGGGGAGCTGTTTTTT. The entire variable domain, with the rest obtained from reference TRBV7-9 and TRBJ2-2, is as follows: DTGVSQNPRHKITKRGQNVTFRCDPISEHNRLYWYRQTLGQGPEFLTYFQNEAQLEKSRLLSDRFSAERPKGSFSTLEIQRTEQGDSAMYLCASSPGLNTGELFFGEGSRLTVL.

The J gene is TRBJ1-2, the V gene TRBV24-1; 8 bases align to TRBD1. CDR1 is KGHDR, CDR2 SFDVKD, per germline. The CDR3 spans 17 residues. After removal of 4 bases from V and 0 bases from J, the junction contained 9 bases not matched to a gene. The CDR3 coding sequence is TGTGCCACCAGTGACCCCGGACAGGGACCCGCTAACTATGGCTACACCTTC. This codes for CATSDPGQGPANYGYTF.

The chain uses TRBV11-2 and TRBJ1-2, with D unresolved. Trimming removed 2 bases from V and 4 bases from J, with 8 bases in between. The germline V gene encodes CDR1 SGHAT and CDR2 FQNNGV. This CDR3 has 13 amino acids. The CDR3 sequence: CASSLNSPYGYTF. CDR3 nucleotides: TGTGCCAGCAGCTTAAACAGTCCCTATGGCTACACCTTC.

The chain is built from TRBV19 and TRBJ2-1; 8 nucleotides agree with TRBD1. Looked up from germline, CDR1 is LNHDA and CDR2 is SQIVND (reference sequence). Germline trimming cut 2 bases from V and 4 bases from J; bases unmatched to any gene: 4. CDR3 size: 15 residues. CDR3 sequence (DNA): TGTGCCAGTAGTATACCAGGGGGCGGGTACAATGAGCAGTTCTTC. Protein: CASSIPGGGYNEQFF.

The chain is built from TRBV28 and TRBJ1-2; D gene ambiguous. Germline-derived CDR1 and CDR2 are MDHEN and SYDVKM. The V end was cut by 6 bases, the J end by 4 bases, with 15 bases between. The CDR3 is made up of 14 amino acids. In nucleotides, the CDR3 is TGTGCCAGCAGCCCCCCGGGAGACGGCTATGGCTACACCTTC. Amino acids: CASSPPGDGYGYTF.

The chain employs TRBV18 and TRBJ1-3, with D possibly matching TRBD1 (5 bases). The CDR3 spans 14 residues. CDR1 and CDR2 (germline): KGHSH, LQKENI. With 6 bases removed from V and 4 bases from J, the gap between germline ends came to 13 bases. This chain's CDR3 is CASSDILGGNTIYF. CDR3 DNA sequence: TGTGCCAGCTCGGACATCCTAGGGGGAAACACCATATATTTT.

The rearrangement joins TRBV18 to TRBJ2-7, with 11 positions matching TRBD1. The CDR3 spans 15 residues. V was pared by 2 bases and J by 5 bases, with 5 bases of the junction left unmatched. Germline CDR1 is KGHSH and CDR2 is LQKENI. CDR3 region: CASSPEDRGRNEQYF. The DNA for the CDR3 is TGTGCCAGCTCACCAGAGGACAGGGGGCGGAACGAGCAGTACTTC.

This clone was recorded only once. The rearrangement uses TRBV9 and TRBJ2-5, with TRBD1 as a possible D gene (6 bases). CDR1 is SGDLS, CDR2 YYNGEE, per germline. The CDR3 extends over 15 amino acids. Trimming removed 0 bases at V and 4 bases at J, with 13 bases between. CDR3 bases: TGTGCCAGCAGCGTAGGGCAGGGGCAGGGAGAGACCCAGTACTTC. Translation: CASSVGQGQGETQYF.

This chain joins TRBV19 and TRBJ1-5; D might be TRBD1 (5 bases). Trimming removed 3 bases from V and 3 bases from J, with 24 bases in between. Germline V gene sequence: CDR1 LNHDA, CDR2 SQIVND (reference sequence). The CDR3 totals 19 residues. Written as DNA, the CDR3 is TGTGCCAGTAGTATTGGGAGGGAGGGGCGGCGCCATCACAATCAGCCCCAGCATTTT. This codes for CASSIGREGRRHHNQPQHF. The variable domain in full, with the rest retrieved from reference TRBV19 and TRBJ1-5, is DGGITQSPKYLFRKEGQNVTLSCEQNLNHDAMYWYRQDPGQGLRLIYYSQIVNDFQKGDIAEGYSVSREKKESFPLTVTSAQKNPTAFYLCASSIGREGRRHHNQPQHFGDGTRLSIL.